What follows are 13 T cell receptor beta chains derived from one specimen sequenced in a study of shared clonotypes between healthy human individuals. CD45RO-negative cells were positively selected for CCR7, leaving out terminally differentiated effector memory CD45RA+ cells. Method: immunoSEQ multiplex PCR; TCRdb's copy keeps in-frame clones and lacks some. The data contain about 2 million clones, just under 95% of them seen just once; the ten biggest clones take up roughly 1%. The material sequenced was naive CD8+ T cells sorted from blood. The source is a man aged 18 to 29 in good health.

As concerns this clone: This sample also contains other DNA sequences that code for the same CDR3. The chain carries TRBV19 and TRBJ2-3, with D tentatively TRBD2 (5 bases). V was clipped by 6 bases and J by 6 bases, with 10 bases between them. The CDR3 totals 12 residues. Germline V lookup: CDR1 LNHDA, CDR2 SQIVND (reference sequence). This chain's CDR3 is CASSPSGDTQYF. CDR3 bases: TGTGCCAGTAGCCCGTCGGGGGATACGCAGTATTTT.

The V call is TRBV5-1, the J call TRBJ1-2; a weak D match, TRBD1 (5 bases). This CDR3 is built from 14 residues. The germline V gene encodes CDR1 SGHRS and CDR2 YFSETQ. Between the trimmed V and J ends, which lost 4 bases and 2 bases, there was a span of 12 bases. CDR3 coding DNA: TGCGCCAGCAGCGAATGGGACGGCAACTATGGCTACACCTTC. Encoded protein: CASSEWDGNYGYTF.

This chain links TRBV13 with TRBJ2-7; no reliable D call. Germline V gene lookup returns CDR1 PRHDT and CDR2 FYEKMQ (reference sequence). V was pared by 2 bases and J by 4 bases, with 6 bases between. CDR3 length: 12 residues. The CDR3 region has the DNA TGTGCCAGCAGCTTAAGCAAATACGAGCAGTACTTC. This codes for CASSLSKYEQYF.

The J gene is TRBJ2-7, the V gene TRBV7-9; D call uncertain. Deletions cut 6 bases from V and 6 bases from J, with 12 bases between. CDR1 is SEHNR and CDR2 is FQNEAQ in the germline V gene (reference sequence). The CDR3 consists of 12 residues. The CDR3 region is CASRSARGEQYF. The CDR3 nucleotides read TGTGCCAGCAGATCAGCCAGAGGCGAGCAGTACTTC.

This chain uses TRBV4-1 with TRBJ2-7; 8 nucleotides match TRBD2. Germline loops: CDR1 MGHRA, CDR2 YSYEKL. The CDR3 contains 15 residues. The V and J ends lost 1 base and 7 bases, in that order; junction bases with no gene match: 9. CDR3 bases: TGCGCCAGCAGCCAAGCTGCAGCGGGAGTACTGGAGCAGTACTTC. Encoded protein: CASSQAAAGVLEQYF.

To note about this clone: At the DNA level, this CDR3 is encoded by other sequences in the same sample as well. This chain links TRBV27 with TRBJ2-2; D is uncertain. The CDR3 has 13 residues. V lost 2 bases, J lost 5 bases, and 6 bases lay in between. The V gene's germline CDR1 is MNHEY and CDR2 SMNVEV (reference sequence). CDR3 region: CASSLGSTGELFF. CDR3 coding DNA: TGTGCCAGCAGTTTAGGTAGTACCGGGGAGCTGTTTTTT.

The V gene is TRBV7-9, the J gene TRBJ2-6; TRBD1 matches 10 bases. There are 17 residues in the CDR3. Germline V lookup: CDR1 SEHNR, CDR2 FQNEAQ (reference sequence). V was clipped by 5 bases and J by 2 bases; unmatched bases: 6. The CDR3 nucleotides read TGTGCCAGCAGCCACCGGGACAGGGGACCTGGGGCCAACGTCCTGACTTTC. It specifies CASSHRDRGPGANVLTF.

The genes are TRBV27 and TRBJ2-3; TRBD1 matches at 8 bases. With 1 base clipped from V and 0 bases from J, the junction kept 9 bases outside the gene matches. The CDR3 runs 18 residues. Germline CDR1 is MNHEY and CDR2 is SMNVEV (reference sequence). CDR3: CASSLLGVTGASTDTQYF. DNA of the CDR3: TGTGCCAGCAGTTTATTGGGGGTGACAGGGGCCAGCACAGATACGCAGTATTTT.

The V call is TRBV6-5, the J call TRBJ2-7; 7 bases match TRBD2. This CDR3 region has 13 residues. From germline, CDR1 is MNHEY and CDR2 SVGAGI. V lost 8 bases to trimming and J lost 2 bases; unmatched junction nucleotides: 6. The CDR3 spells CASGSGGPYEQYF. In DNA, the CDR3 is TGTGCCAGCGGGTCGGGAGGCCCCTACGAGCAGTACTTC.

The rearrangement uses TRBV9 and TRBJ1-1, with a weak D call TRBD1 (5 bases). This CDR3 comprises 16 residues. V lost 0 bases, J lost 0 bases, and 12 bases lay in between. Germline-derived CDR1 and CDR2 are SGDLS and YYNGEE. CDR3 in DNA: TGTGCCAGCAGCGTAGATGGGGCAGGGATGAACACTGAAGCTTTCTTT. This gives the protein CASSVDGAGMNTEAFF.

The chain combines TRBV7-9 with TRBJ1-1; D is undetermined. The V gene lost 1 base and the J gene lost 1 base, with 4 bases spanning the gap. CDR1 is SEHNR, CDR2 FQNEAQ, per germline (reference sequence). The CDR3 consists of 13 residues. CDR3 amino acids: CASSLGKNTEAFF. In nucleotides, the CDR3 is TGTGCCAGCAGCTTAGGGAAGAACACTGAAGCTTTCTTT.

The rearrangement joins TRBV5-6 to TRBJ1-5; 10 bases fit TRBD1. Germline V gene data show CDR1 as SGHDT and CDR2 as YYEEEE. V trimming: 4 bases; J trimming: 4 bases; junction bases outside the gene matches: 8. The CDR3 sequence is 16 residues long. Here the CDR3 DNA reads TGTGCCAGCAGCACCGGGACAGGGGTGTGGAATCAGCCCCAGCATTTT. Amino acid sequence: CASSTGTGVWNQPQHF.

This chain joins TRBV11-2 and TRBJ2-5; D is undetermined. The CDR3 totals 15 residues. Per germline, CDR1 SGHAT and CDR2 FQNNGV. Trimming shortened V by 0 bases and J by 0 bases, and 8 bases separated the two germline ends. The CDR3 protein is CASSLEYSYQETQYF. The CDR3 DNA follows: TGTGCCAGCAGCTTAGAGTACAGCTACCAAGAGACCCAGTACTTC.